The rows below give T cell receptor beta chains drawn from one sample of a study of blood T cell repertoires in COVID-19. The method was immunoSEQ multiplex PCR; TCRdb's version includes in-frame clones alone and lacks a portion of them. Seen here are roughly 250,000 clones, approximately 85% observed once, and the top ten hold 1.9%. What was sequenced was PBMCs or T cells enriched from blood (not recorded which). The receptors derive from a woman aged 50 to 65 who had recovered from COVID-19. Both conserved end residues are part of each CDR3. A D gene is named only where the DNA matches it firmly. Size tells how often a clone was seen (once, few, many) or the class of an expanded clone, and some rows leave it out.

V gene	clone size	J gene	D gene	CDR3 protein	CDR3 DNA
TRBV28	-	TRBJ2-7	-	CASTLPGAYEQYF	TGTGCCAGTACCCTTCCGGGAGCCTACGAGCAGTACTTC
TRBV30	-	TRBJ2-1	TRBD2	CAWRTGGGNEQFF	TGTGCCTGGAGAACCGGGGGGGGGAATGAGCAGTTCTTC
TRBV3-1/TRBV3-2	-	TRBJ1-2	-	CASSQGGNYGYTF	TGTGCCAGCAGCCAGGGGGGGAACTATGGCTACACCTTC
TRBV7-9	few	TRBJ2-1	-	CASSLSQGQFF	TGTGCCAGCAGCTTATCACAGGGGCAGTTCTTC
TRBV28	-	TRBJ2-7	TRBD1	CASSLSRGLSEQYF	TGTGCCAGCAGTTTATCCAGGGGGCTTAGCGAGCAGTACTTC
TRBV3-1/TRBV3-2	few	TRBJ1-6	-	CASSQDFPPYYSPLHF	TGTGCCAGCAGCCAAGATTTCCCCCCTTATTATTCACCCCTCCACTTT
TRBV5-4	-	TRBJ1-6	TRBD1	CASSLDRAVSPLHF	TGTGCCAGCAGCTTAGACAGGGCAGTCTCACCCCTCCACTTT
TRBV10-2	-	TRBJ1-4	-	CATWGGGEKLFF	TGCGCCACCTGGGGGGGAGGAGAAAAACTGTTTTTT
TRBV5-6	-	TRBJ2-2	-	CASSYLDTGELFF	TGTGCCAGCAGCTACCTAGACACCGGGGAGCTGTTTTTT
TRBV6-5	-	TRBJ1-6	-	CASSRGANNSPLHF	TGTGCCAGCAGCCGGGGGGCAAATAATTCACCCCTCCACTTT
TRBV27	-	TRBJ2-1	TRBD2	CASREATSGRTYNEQFF	TGTGCCAGCAGGGAGGCCACTAGCGGGAGGACTTACAATGAGCAGTTCTTC
TRBV3-1/TRBV3-2	-	TRBJ1-3	-	CASSQETAIYF	TGTGCCAGCAGCCAAGAAACGGCCATATATTTT
TRBV5-1	-	TRBJ1-2	-	CASSFKSGTLDGYTF	TGCGCCAGCAGCTTTAAATCCGGGACACTCGATGGCTACACCTTC
TRBV27	-	TRBJ1-6	TRBD1	CASSRLDRVYNSPLHF	TGTGCCAGCAGCCGCCTGGACAGGGTATATAATTCACCCCTCCACTTT
TRBV5-8	-	TRBJ1-5	TRBD1	CASSSGQGLNQPQHF	TGTGCCAGCAGCTCGGGACAGGGCCTCAATCAGCCCCAGCATTTT
TRBV29-1	once	TRBJ1-1	-	CSGLSGMGGAFF	TGCAGCGGCCTAAGCGGGATGGGAGGGGCTTTCTTT